This T cell receptor beta chain was sequenced for a study of Graves' ophthalmopathy and Graves' hyperthyroidism. Losses at the gene ends were 1 base for V and 7 bases for J; bases not matched to a gene: 6. The CDR3 has 14 residues. Germline V lookup: CDR1 SNHLY, CDR2 FYNNEI. Amplified TCR beta CDR3 regions were obtained using RNA transcripts as template. The first-round RT-PCR employed HTBI primers together with the Qiagen OneStep RT-PCR kit. A multiplex PCR was then performed as the second round. TCRdb re-derived calls from the multiplex PCR reads in MiXCR, one entry per CDR3 protein. The profile shows about 40,000 distinct CDR3 sequences, around 50% of them singletons. Notes on the study in general: Built on 13 signatures, a model told ophthalmopathy apart from stable hyperthyroidism with about 85% sensitivity and roughly 81% specificity.

This clonotype was counted ten times or more. What it recognizes is unknown. The specimen was peripheral blood. The chain employs TRBV2 and TRBJ2-5; TRBD1 matches at 7 bases. This TCR was sampled from an adult man with Graves' ophthalmopathy. CDR3 nucleotide sequence: TGTGCCAGCAGTGAAGGGACAGGTCGGGGGACCCAGTACTTC. Amino acid sequence: CASSEGTGRGTQYF. Full variable domain (remainder filled in from reference TRBV2 and TRBJ2-5): EPEVTQTPSHQVTQMGQEVILRCVPISNHLYFYWYRQILGQKVEFLVSFYNNEISEKSEIFDDQFSVERPDGSNFTLKIRSTKLEDSAMYFCASSEGTGRGTQYFGPGTRLLVL.